This T cell receptor beta chain was sequenced during a study of a mutant IDH1 vaccine in newly diagnosed glioma (dated by TCRdb to the early 2020s). Notes on the research overall: Patients received eight vaccinations in weeks 1, 3, 5, 7, 11, 15, 19 and 23, corresponding to visits V03 through V10. The 32 treated patients were around 62% male and roughly 40% female, with a mean age of roughly 42 years. Peripheral blood was collected at six visits: V03 (baseline), V05, V07, V10, V12 and V13. Prior to enrollment, standard therapy consisting of radiotherapy alone, temozolomide alone, or radiochemotherapy with temozolomide had been administered to patients, with the combination being received by most patients. Vaccination was initiated 4-6 weeks after radiotherapy alone, or concurrently with temozolomide cycles in the chemotherapy-containing groups. For exploratory analyses, longitudinal TCRB deep sequencing was carried out in more than 20 treated patients wherever samples were available.

Study-level results and caveats: The authors stated that sample limitations prevented analyses of patient blood samples from being reproduced. PBMC samples for TCRB deep sequencing were selected based on availability. Pseudoprogression seemed to be unrelated to changes in the top peripheral T cell clonotypes found by TCRB sequencing. Across multiple MHC alleles, vaccine-induced immune responses were seen in more than 90% of patients.

With respect to this clone: Its cognate antigen has yet to be identified. No much larger clone is present one base from it, and per-base qualities are unavailable.

The method was the immunoSEQ multiplex PCR assay. Following the manufacturer's protocol, the hsTCRB Kit was used to amplify rearranged TCR beta chain sequences. Sequencing of TCRB libraries was carried out on an Illumina MiSeq. In the paper's pipeline: Demultiplexing, trimming and gene mapping were performed with the kit vendor's proprietary platform. TCRdb stores this immuneACCESS table with in-frame sequences only. Part of the clones is absent; in the studies checked, under half of the shortfall reflects unresolved V genes, and no reason is known for the rest. The V and J calls and clone size were taken over from that table, and D and trimming were inferred from the DNA. The sample yields roughly 130,000 clones; around three quarters were counted once. The ten largest clonotypes hold about 5.5% of the sample. V is shortened by 3 bases, J by 0 bases, and the region joining them spans 7 bases. From the germline V gene, CDR1 is MRHNA and CDR2 is SNTAGT. The CDR3 spans 14 residues, from the cysteine through the phenylalanine. The read is trimmed to its CDR3 DNA, 42 bases read in frame from base 1.

The time point tag for this specimen amounts to: week 11, during vaccination. Every vaccine dose consisted of 300 ug of a 20-mer mutant IDH1 peptide in Montanide, administered subcutaneously together with topical imiquimod. Donors had newly diagnosed WHO grade 3 or 4 IDH1-mutant astrocytomas with loss of nuclear ATRX. The samples were drawn from NOA16, a multicentre, single-arm, open-label phase I trial in Germany that tested a mutant IDH1 peptide vaccine in humans for the first time. The DNeasy Blood and Tissue Kit was used to extract genomic DNA from EDTA blood for TCRB sequencing. The chain is made from TRBV6-4 and TRBJ2-3, with the D segment identity uncertain. This clonotype was obtained from a man between 35 and 55 years old with glioma. The material was PBMCs, obtained from a glioma patient whose treatment included an IDH1 peptide vaccine. The nucleotide sequence reads TGTGCCAGCAGTGAAAGACCTAGCACAGATACGCAGTATTTT. This sequence encodes CASSERPSTDTQYF.